These T cell receptor beta chains were read from a single sample in a study of T-cell memory formation after mild COVID-19. Each CDR3 protein is one row after TCRdb ran MiXCR on the 5' RACE reads. Among roughly 250,000 distinct CDR3 sequences listed, 16% were seen once. The specimen was PBMCs or a T cell subset sorted from them (not recorded which). The receptors were gathered from a man aged 18-30 years who had mild COVID-19 (a few samples of this study predate the infection). Cell type and time point are not known. Both conserved end residues are part of each CDR3. The order of the fields is J gene, clone size, D gene, V gene, CDR3 protein. D genes are given only for firm matches. Some rows have no size entry. The others give once, few or many, or a class for an expanded clone.

TRBJ2-7 | many | . | TRBV29-1 | CSFGGLRDEQYF
TRBJ2-3 | few | . | TRBV29-1 | CSVEGVVTDTQYF
TRBJ2-3 | few | . | TRBV5-1 | CASSWGNTQYF
TRBJ2-7 | . | . | TRBV3-1 | CASSRSSQGYEQYF
TRBJ2-2 | . | . | TRBV9 | CASSSMGGGRPGELFF
TRBJ2-1 | once | . | TRBV20-1 | CSAGRLRRIVRNEQFF
TRBJ2-1 | . | . | TRBV7-2 | CASSPLPGSFSYNEQFF
TRBJ2-1 | few | TRBD1 | TRBV7-2 | CASSRQGGNEQFF
TRBJ2-7 | . | TRBD1 | TRBV5-1 | CASSLGSGTADSQYF
TRBJ1-5 | few | . | TRBV2 | CASSAFAGSNQPQHF
TRBJ1-1 | . | . | TRBV7-2 | CASSLGLLNTEAFF
TRBJ2-3 | . | . | TRBV4-1 | CASSVLDSRDTQYF
TRBJ1-5 | few | . | TRBV25-1 | CASELGPFAQPQHF
TRBJ1-1 | few | TRBD1 | TRBV7-9 | CASSQSTGGESTEAFF
TRBJ1-4 | few | . | TRBV7-6 | CASSLETRMTTNEKLFF
TRBJ2-7 | few | . | TRBV5-1 | CACTDGHEQYF
TRBJ2-3 | . | TRBD1 | TRBV4-1 | CASSQDLRGPFTDTQYF
TRBJ1-3 | . | TRBD1 | TRBV7-9 | CASSLRRGDRDGAGNTIYF
TRBJ2-3 | . | TRBD1 | TRBV28 | CASSSQGVGTDTQYF
TRBJ2-2 | few | TRBD1 | TRBV6-1 | CATGTDNTGELFF
TRBJ1-5 | . | TRBD1 | TRBV10-1 | CASSLADRGLNQPQHF
TRBJ1-5 | . | . | TRBV7-9 | CASSTAGGNQPQHF
TRBJ2-3 | . | . | TRBV20-1 | CSASTSWVTDTQYF
TRBJ2-3 | many | TRBD2 | TRBV9 | CASSGPGGIDTQYF
TRBJ1-2 | . | TRBD1 | TRBV27 | CASSFDRGSKEAGYTF
TRBJ1-1 | few | TRBD1 | TRBV9 | CASSTPGTGAEAFF
TRBJ2-7 | . | TRBD2 | TRBV27 | CATSGGGYEQYF
TRBJ1-1 | few | TRBD1 | TRBV11-3 | CASSSGTGWAFF
TRBJ2-3 | . | . | TRBV2 | CASSDFVGDTQYF
TRBJ2-3 | many | TRBD1 | TRBV28 | CASSSTGDTQYF
TRBJ2-1 | few | TRBD2 | TRBV3-1 | CASSQGKGLVFHEQFF
TRBJ1-6 | . | TRBD1 | TRBV4-1 | CASSPRDRGSPLNF
TRBJ1-1 | few | . | TRBV9 | CASSSGVGYRHGEAFF
TRBJ2-3 | few | TRBD2 | TRBV7-6 | CASSPEIRTSGFLDTQYF
TRBJ2-7 | few | . | TRBV7-8 | CASSPRVPHEQYF